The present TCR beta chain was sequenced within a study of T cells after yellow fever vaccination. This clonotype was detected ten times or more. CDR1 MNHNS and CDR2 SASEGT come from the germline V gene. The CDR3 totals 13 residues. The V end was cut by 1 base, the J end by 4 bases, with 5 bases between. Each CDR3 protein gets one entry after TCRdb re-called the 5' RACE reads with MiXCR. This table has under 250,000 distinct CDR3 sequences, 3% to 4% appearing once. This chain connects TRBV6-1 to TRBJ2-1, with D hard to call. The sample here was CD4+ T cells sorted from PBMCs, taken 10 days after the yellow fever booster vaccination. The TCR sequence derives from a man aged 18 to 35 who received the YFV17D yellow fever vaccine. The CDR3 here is CASSEGRYNEQFF. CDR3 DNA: TGTGCCAGCAGTGAAGGTCGTTACAATGAGCAGTTCTTC.